This is a list of T cell receptor beta chains from one sample in a study of T-cell reconstitution after alpha-beta-depleted transplantation in children. MiXCR, applied by TCRdb to the PCR reads, yields one record per CDR3 protein. The sample shows approximately 490,000 distinct CDR3 sequences, roughly a tenth of them seen only once. This specimen was PBMCs, taken before TCRalphabeta/CD19-depleted stem cell transplant. These receptors all stem from a child aged 2 to 10 with inherited bone marrow failure, due to receive a stem cell transplant. Each CDR3 is given with its conserved first and last residue. Each record gives: clone size, D gene, J gene, V gene, CDR3 DNA, CDR3 protein. The D gene is left open where the match is weak. Not all rows give a size; the values are once, few, many and, for expanded clones, a class.

clone size: many; D gene: TRBD2; J gene: TRBJ2-1; V gene: TRBV7-2; CDR3 DNA: TGTGCCAGCAGCCAGACTAGCGGCCCTCACAATGAGCAGTTCTTC; CDR3 protein: CASSQTSGPHNEQFF
clone size: -; D gene: TRBD2; J gene: TRBJ2-1; V gene: TRBV4-2; CDR3 DNA: TGTGCCAGCAGCCCGGTCGGGCTAGCGGGAGACCGACCCGATGAGCAGTTCTTC; CDR3 protein: CASSPVGLAGDRPDEQFF
clone size: many; D gene: -; J gene: TRBJ2-1; V gene: TRBV9; CDR3 DNA: TGTGCCAGCAGCGTAGCTACGGGGAGGAGCTCCTACAATGAGCAGTTCTTC; CDR3 protein: CASSVATGRSSYNEQFF
clone size: many; D gene: -; J gene: TRBJ2-3; V gene: TRBV6-1; CDR3 DNA: TGTGCCTTCGGCTGGGGCGCCGGAGATACGCAGTATTTT; CDR3 protein: CAFGWGAGDTQYF
clone size: many; D gene: -; J gene: TRBJ2-5; V gene: TRBV11-2; CDR3 DNA: TGTGCCAGCAGCTTAGGGCCTCAAGAGACCCAGTACTTC; CDR3 protein: CASSLGPQETQYF
clone size: few; D gene: -; J gene: TRBJ1-1; V gene: TRBV29-1; CDR3 DNA: TGCAGCGTTGACCCGTCCGGGGGCGGACTCACTGAAGCTTTCTTT; CDR3 protein: CSVDPSGGGLTEAFF
clone size: many; D gene: -; J gene: TRBJ2-7; V gene: TRBV6-2/TRBV6-3; CDR3 DNA: TGTGCCAGCAACCGGGACTCCTACGAGCAGTACTTC; CDR3 protein: CASNRDSYEQYF
clone size: many; D gene: -; J gene: TRBJ2-5; V gene: TRBV27; CDR3 DNA: TGTGCCAGCAGTTTTGGGGGATCGGCAGAGACCCAGTACTTC; CDR3 protein: CASSFGGSAETQYF
clone size: few; D gene: -; J gene: TRBJ2-7; V gene: TRBV7-8; CDR3 DNA: TGTGCCAGCAACTTAGACAGCGTTTCGCACGAGCAGTACTTC; CDR3 protein: CASNLDSVSHEQYF
clone size: few; D gene: -; J gene: TRBJ2-1; V gene: TRBV7-2; CDR3 DNA: TGTGCCAGCAGCTCGGGTTCGACTGACACCCACAATGAGCAGTTCTTC; CDR3 protein: CASSSGSTDTHNEQFF
clone size: many; D gene: -; J gene: TRBJ2-3; V gene: TRBV20-1; CDR3 DNA: TGCAGTGCCCCCAACGTCCCTACAGATACGCAGTATTTT; CDR3 protein: CSAPNVPTDTQYF
clone size: many; D gene: -; J gene: TRBJ1-1; V gene: TRBV12-3/TRBV12-4; CDR3 DNA: TGTGCCAGCAGTTCCCTTATTTCCGGCACTGAAGCTTTCTTT; CDR3 protein: CASSSLISGTEAFF
clone size: many; D gene: TRBD2; J gene: TRBJ2-1; V gene: TRBV5-1; CDR3 DNA: TGCGCCAGCAGCTTGGGGGCGGGAGTTACCCACAATGAGCAGTTCTTC; CDR3 protein: CASSLGAGVTHNEQFF
clone size: many; D gene: TRBD2; J gene: TRBJ2-1; V gene: TRBV6-5; CDR3 DNA: TGTGCCAGCAGTTCCTGGACTAGCCCCTACAATGAGCAGTTCTTC; CDR3 protein: CASSSWTSPYNEQFF
clone size: few; D gene: TRBD2; J gene: TRBJ2-7; V gene: TRBV4-3; CDR3 DNA: TGCGCCAGCAGCCAAGACTGGGCTAGCGGGACCTACGAGCAGTACTTC; CDR3 protein: CASSQDWASGTYEQYF
clone size: many; D gene: -; J gene: TRBJ1-3; V gene: TRBV20-1; CDR3 DNA: TGCAGTGCTAGCCACAGGGCCTCTGGAAACACCATATATTTT; CDR3 protein: CSASHRASGNTIYF
clone size: -; D gene: TRBD2; J gene: TRBJ2-3; V gene: TRBV5-1; CDR3 DNA: TGCGCCAGCAGCTTCGGTCCCAGAGCGGGAGGGGATACGCAGTATTTT; CDR3 protein: CASSFGPRAGGDTQYF
clone size: many; D gene: -; J gene: TRBJ1-6; V gene: TRBV7-2; CDR3 DNA: TGTGCCAGCAGCTTAAGTGTTGAGGGACAACCCCGATTT; CDR3 protein: CASSLSVEGQPRF
clone size: many; D gene: -; J gene: TRBJ2-2; V gene: TRBV29-1; CDR3 DNA: TGCAGCGTTCGGACGACCCGGGGGGAGCTGTTTTTT; CDR3 protein: CSVRTTRGELFF
clone size: few; D gene: TRBD1; J gene: TRBJ1-1; V gene: TRBV5-1; CDR3 DNA: TGCGCCAGCAGCTTTGACAGGGAAGCGAGGGGAGCTTTCTTT; CDR3 protein: CASSFDREARGAFF
clone size: few; D gene: -; J gene: TRBJ2-4; V gene: TRBV4-2; CDR3 DNA: TGTGCCAGCAGCTCGAGTGCGGGACTAGCCAAAAACATTCAGTACTTC; CDR3 protein: CASSSSAGLAKNIQYF
clone size: many; D gene: -; J gene: TRBJ1-4; V gene: TRBV20-1; CDR3 DNA: TGCAGTGCTAGAGAGGGGGCCGGTAATGAAAAACTGTTTTTT; CDR3 protein: CSAREGAGNEKLFF
clone size: -; D gene: -; J gene: TRBJ2-1; V gene: TRBV24-1; CDR3 DNA: TGTGCCACCTCTGCGGGGAGAAACTACAATGAGCAGTTCTTC; CDR3 protein: CATSAGRNYNEQFF
clone size: many; D gene: -; J gene: TRBJ1-5; V gene: TRBV12-3/TRBV12-4; CDR3 DNA: TGTGCCAGCAGTACTAGGGGAATGAAGCCTAAGCAGCCCCAGCATTTT; CDR3 protein: CASSTRGMKPKQPQHF
clone size: many; D gene: TRBD1; J gene: TRBJ1-5; V gene: TRBV11-2; CDR3 DNA: TGTGCCAGCAGCTTAAATCCCGGGACAGGGTGGCGGCAGCCCCAGCATTTT; CDR3 protein: CASSLNPGTGWRQPQHF
clone size: -; D gene: -; J gene: TRBJ2-3; V gene: TRBV27; CDR3 DNA: TGTGCCAGCAGTTTAATCGGGACTCCTAACGGAGATACGCAGTATTTT; CDR3 protein: CASSLIGTPNGDTQYF
clone size: many; D gene: TRBD2; J gene: TRBJ2-3; V gene: TRBV24-1; CDR3 DNA: TGTGCCACCAGTGTTGGTTGGAGCGGGACGAACACAGATACGCAGTATTTT; CDR3 protein: CATSVGWSGTNTDTQYF
clone size: many; D gene: -; J gene: TRBJ1-2; V gene: TRBV30; CDR3 DNA: TGTGCCTGGAGTGTCTCGTTACCTATGGGCTACACCTTC; CDR3 protein: CAWSVSLPMGYTF
clone size: many; D gene: -; J gene: TRBJ2-7; V gene: TRBV20-1; CDR3 DNA: TGCAGTGCTAGCGGGGACCAGGGCTACGAGCAGTACTTC; CDR3 protein: CSASGDQGYEQYF
clone size: -; D gene: TRBD2; J gene: TRBJ2-7; V gene: TRBV5-1; CDR3 DNA: TGCGCCAGCAGCTTCTACCCACTTACTAGCGGGCGTTCCTACGAGCAGTACTTC; CDR3 protein: CASSFYPLTSGRSYEQYF
clone size: many; D gene: -; J gene: TRBJ2-7; V gene: TRBV28; CDR3 DNA: TGTGCCAGCAAGGGGGACATCTACGAGCAGTACTTC; CDR3 protein: CASKGDIYEQYF
clone size: many; D gene: -; J gene: TRBJ1-2; V gene: TRBV28; CDR3 DNA: TGTGCCAGCAGTTCCCTGGGGGGGCGGAACTATGGCTACACCTTC; CDR3 protein: CASSSLGGRNYGYTF
clone size: -; D gene: -; J gene: TRBJ2-3; V gene: TRBV7-8; CDR3 DNA: TGTGCCAGCAGCTTAGCGGGGGCCCTTATCACAGATACGCAGTATTTT; CDR3 protein: CASSLAGALITDTQYF
clone size: -; D gene: -; J gene: TRBJ1-1; V gene: TRBV5-6; CDR3 DNA: TGTGCCAGCAGCCCCGGGCCCCTGGGCACTGAAGCTTTCTTT; CDR3 protein: CASSPGPLGTEAFF
clone size: -; D gene: TRBD2; J gene: TRBJ2-5; V gene: TRBV27; CDR3 DNA: TGTGCCAGCAGTCCCCGGACTAGCGGGAGGGCCCTCCAAGAGACCCAGTACTTC; CDR3 protein: CASSPRTSGRALQETQYF
clone size: many; D gene: -; J gene: TRBJ1-1; V gene: TRBV2; CDR3 DNA: TGTGCCAGCAACCGAGACTCGAACACTGAAGCTTTCTTT; CDR3 protein: CASNRDSNTEAFF
clone size: many; D gene: -; J gene: TRBJ2-5; V gene: TRBV29-1; CDR3 DNA: TGCAGCGTTGTGTTTTTGCGGGGAGCGGAGACCCAGTACTTC; CDR3 protein: CSVVFLRGAETQYF
clone size: -; D gene: TRBD1; J gene: TRBJ2-1; V gene: TRBV2; CDR3 DNA: TGTGCCAGCTGCCCAGCCGGGACAGGGGGCAAGCGGTCATTGGATGAGCAGTTCTTC; CDR3 protein: CASCPAGTGGKRSLDEQFF
clone size: many; D gene: TRBD1; J gene: TRBJ2-3; V gene: TRBV5-1; CDR3 DNA: TGCGCCAGCAGTAGGGGACAGGGGTTGGATACGCAGTATTTT; CDR3 protein: CASSRGQGLDTQYF
clone size: many; D gene: TRBD1; J gene: TRBJ1-1; V gene: TRBV10-3; CDR3 DNA: TGTGCCATCAGTGGCTCAGGGGGCGAATTAACTGAAGCTTTCTTT; CDR3 protein: CAISGSGGELTEAFF
clone size: many; D gene: TRBD2; J gene: TRBJ2-3; V gene: TRBV20-1; CDR3 DNA: TGCAGTGCTAGAGTACGACTAGCGGACACAGATACGCAGTATTTT; CDR3 protein: CSARVRLADTDTQYF
clone size: many; D gene: -; J gene: TRBJ1-1; V gene: TRBV5-5; CDR3 DNA: TGTGCCAGCAGGCGGGACCCGTTCCCAGGCGACACTGAAGCTTTCTTT; CDR3 protein: CASRRDPFPGDTEAFF
clone size: many; D gene: TRBD2; J gene: TRBJ2-2; V gene: TRBV4-1; CDR3 DNA: TGCGCCAGCAGCCCCGGAGTAGCGGGCTTGAACACCGGGGAGCTGTTTTTT; CDR3 protein: CASSPGVAGLNTGELFF
clone size: few; D gene: -; J gene: TRBJ2-4; V gene: TRBV12-3/TRBV12-4; CDR3 DNA: TGTGCCAGCAGTGCTCTGGACGGGAACATTCAGTACTTC; CDR3 protein: CASSALDGNIQYF
clone size: many; D gene: TRBD1; J gene: TRBJ2-4; V gene: TRBV20-1; CDR3 DNA: TGCAGTCCGACAGGGTTCGGCAAAAACATTCAGTACTTC; CDR3 protein: CSPTGFGKNIQYF
clone size: -; D gene: -; J gene: TRBJ2-1; V gene: TRBV20-1; CDR3 DNA: TGCAGTACTAGTGGAGCTGTCGCGCAGTTCTTC; CDR3 protein: CSTSGAVAQFF
clone size: many; D gene: -; J gene: TRBJ1-1; V gene: TRBV5-1; CDR3 DNA: TGCGCCAGCAGCTTGGTAGGGCCAGAGAACACTGAAGCTTTCTTT; CDR3 protein: CASSLVGPENTEAFF
clone size: many; D gene: TRBD1; J gene: TRBJ2-2; V gene: TRBV27; CDR3 DNA: TGTGCCAGCACTCCCCGGGACAGGGGCACCGGGGAGCTGTTTTTT; CDR3 protein: CASTPRDRGTGELFF
clone size: many; D gene: -; J gene: TRBJ2-3; V gene: TRBV10-3; CDR3 DNA: TGTGCCATCAGTGAGCCGACACAAAATACGCAGTATTTT; CDR3 protein: CAISEPTQNTQYF
clone size: -; D gene: TRBD1; J gene: TRBJ2-7; V gene: TRBV12-3/TRBV12-4; CDR3 DNA: TGTGCCAGCAGTATACAGGGGGCTAAGCAGTACTTC; CDR3 protein: CASSIQGAKQYF
clone size: -; D gene: -; J gene: TRBJ2-7; V gene: TRBV12-3/TRBV12-4; CDR3 DNA: TGTGCCAGCAGTTTTTACCCGGCATTTGGAACCTACGAGCAGTGCTTC; CDR3 protein: CASSFYPAFGTYEQCF
clone size: many; D gene: -; J gene: TRBJ1-5; V gene: TRBV27; CDR3 DNA: TGTGCCAGCAGTTTACTAAATAGCAATCAGCCCCAGCATTTT; CDR3 protein: CASSLLNSNQPQHF
clone size: many; D gene: -; J gene: TRBJ2-2; V gene: TRBV12-3/TRBV12-4; CDR3 DNA: TGTGCCAGCAGTTTCCATACCGGGGAGCTGTTTTTT; CDR3 protein: CASSFHTGELFF
clone size: -; D gene: -; J gene: TRBJ2-5; V gene: TRBV5-4; CDR3 DNA: TGTGCCAGCAGCGTGACAGTGGCGGAGACCCAGTACTTC; CDR3 protein: CASSVTVAETQYF
clone size: many; D gene: TRBD2; J gene: TRBJ2-2; V gene: TRBV19; CDR3 DNA: TGTGCCAGTGGTGGGCGGGAGCTTCCAACCGGGGAGCTGTTTTTT; CDR3 protein: CASGGRELPTGELFF
clone size: many; D gene: -; J gene: TRBJ2-3; V gene: TRBV4-2; CDR3 DNA: TGTGCCAGCAGCCAAGAGATGTCAGATACGCAGTATTTT; CDR3 protein: CASSQEMSDTQYF
clone size: many; D gene: -; J gene: TRBJ2-1; V gene: TRBV27; CDR3 DNA: TGTGCCAGCACGGGACACTCCCACAATGAGCAGTTCTTC; CDR3 protein: CASTGHSHNEQFF